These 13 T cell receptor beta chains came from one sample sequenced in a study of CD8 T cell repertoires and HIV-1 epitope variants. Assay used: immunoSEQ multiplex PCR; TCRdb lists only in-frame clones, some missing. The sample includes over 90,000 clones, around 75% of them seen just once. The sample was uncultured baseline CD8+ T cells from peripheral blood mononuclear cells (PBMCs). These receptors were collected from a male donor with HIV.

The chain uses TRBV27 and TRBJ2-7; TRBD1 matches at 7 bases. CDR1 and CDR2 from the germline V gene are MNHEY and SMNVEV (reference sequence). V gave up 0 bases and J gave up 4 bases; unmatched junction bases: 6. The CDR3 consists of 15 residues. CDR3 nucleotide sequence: TGTGCCAGCAGTTTATCTTGGAGACAGGGTTACGAGCAGTACTTC. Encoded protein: CASSLSWRQGYEQYF.

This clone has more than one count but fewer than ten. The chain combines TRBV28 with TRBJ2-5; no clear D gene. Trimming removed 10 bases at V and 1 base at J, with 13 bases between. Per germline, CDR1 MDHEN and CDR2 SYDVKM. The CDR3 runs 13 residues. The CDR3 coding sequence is TGTGCCACCCAGACCGCATTCCAAGAGACCCAGTACTTC. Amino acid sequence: CATQTAFQETQYF.

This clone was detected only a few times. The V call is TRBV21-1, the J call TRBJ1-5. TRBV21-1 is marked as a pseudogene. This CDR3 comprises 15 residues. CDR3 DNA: TGTGCCAGCAGCAAGGACCGTTCGGGCCCAAAGCCCCAGCATTTT. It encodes CASSKDRSGPKPQHF.

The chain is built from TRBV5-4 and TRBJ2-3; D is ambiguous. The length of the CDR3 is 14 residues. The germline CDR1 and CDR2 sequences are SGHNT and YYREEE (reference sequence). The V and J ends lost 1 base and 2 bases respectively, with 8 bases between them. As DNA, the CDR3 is TGTGCCAGCAGCTTGTATACGGTCACAGATACGCAGTATTTT. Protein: CASSLYTVTDTQYF.

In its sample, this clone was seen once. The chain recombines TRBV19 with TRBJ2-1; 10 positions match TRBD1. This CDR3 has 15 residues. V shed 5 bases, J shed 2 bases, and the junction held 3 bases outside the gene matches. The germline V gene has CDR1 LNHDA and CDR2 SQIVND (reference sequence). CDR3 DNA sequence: TGTGCCAGTAGTCCCGGGACAGGGGCCTACAATGAGCAGTTCTTC. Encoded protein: CASSPGTGAYNEQFF.

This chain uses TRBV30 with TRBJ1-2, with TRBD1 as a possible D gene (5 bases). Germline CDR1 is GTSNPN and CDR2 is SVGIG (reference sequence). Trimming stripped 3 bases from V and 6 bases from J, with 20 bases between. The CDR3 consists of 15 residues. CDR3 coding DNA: TGTGCCTGGAGCCAACCAGGGTCCCTTAGGCATGGCTACACCTTC. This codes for CAWSQPGSLRHGYTF.

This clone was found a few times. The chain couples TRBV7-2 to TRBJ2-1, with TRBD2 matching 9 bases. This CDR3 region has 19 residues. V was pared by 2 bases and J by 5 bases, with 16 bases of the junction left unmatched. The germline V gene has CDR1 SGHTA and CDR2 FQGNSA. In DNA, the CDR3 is TGTGCCAGCAGCTTATCGAGGGGTTTAGCGGGGGCGAGGAACAATGAGCAGTTCTTC. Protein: CASSLSRGLAGARNNEQFF. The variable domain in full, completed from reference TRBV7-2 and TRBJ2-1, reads GAGVSQSPSNKVTEKGKDVELRCDPISGHTALYWYRQSLGQGLEFLIYFQGNSAPDKSGLPSDRFSAERTGGSVSTLTIQRTQQEDSAVYLCASSLSRGLAGARNNEQFFGPGTRLTVL.

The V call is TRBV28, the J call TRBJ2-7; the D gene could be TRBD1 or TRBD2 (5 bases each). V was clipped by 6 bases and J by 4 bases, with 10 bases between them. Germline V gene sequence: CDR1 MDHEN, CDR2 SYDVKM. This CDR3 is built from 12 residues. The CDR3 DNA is TGTGCCAGCAGCTTTGGGACGTACGAGCAGTACTTC. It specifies CASSFGTYEQYF.

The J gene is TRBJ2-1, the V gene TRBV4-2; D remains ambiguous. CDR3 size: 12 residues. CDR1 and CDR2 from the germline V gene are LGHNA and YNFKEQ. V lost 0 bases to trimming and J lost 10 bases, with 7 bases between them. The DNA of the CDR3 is TGTGCCAGCAGCCAAGATAGAACCGAGCAGTTCTTC. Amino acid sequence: CASSQDRTEQFF.

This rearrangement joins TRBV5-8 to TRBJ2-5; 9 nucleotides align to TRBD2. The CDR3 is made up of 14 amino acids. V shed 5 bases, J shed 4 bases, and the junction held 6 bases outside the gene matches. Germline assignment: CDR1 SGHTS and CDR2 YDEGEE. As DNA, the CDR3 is TGTGCCAGCAGTTTAAAAGCGGGGGGAGAGACCCAGTACTTC. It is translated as CASSLKAGGETQYF.

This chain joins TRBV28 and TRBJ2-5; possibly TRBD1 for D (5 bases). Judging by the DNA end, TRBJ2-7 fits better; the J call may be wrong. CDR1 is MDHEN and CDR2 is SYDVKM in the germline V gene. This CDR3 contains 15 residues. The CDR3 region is CASSESIGQAYEQYF. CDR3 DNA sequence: TGTGCCAGCAGCGAATCAATAGGACAAGCCTACGAGCAGTACTTC.

In DNA form, the CDR3 reads TGTGCCAGCAGTTACGTGAGCGACAGGGGTACAGATACGCAGTATTTT. This translates into CASSYVSDRGTDTQYF. The J gene is TRBJ2-3, the V gene TRBV6-5; 8 bases are a match to TRBD1. Germline values: CDR1 MNHEY, CDR2 SVGAGI. Losses at the gene ends were 2 bases for V and 3 bases for J; bases not matched to a gene: 7. The CDR3 consists of 16 residues.

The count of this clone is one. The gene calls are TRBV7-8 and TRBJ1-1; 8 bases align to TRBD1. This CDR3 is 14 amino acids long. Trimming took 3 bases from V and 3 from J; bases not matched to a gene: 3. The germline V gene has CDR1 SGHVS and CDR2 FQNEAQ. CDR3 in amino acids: CASSFAGGYTEAFF. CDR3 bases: TGTGCCAGCAGCTTTGCAGGGGGCTACACTGAAGCTTTCTTT. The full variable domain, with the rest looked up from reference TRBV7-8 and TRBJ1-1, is GAGVSQSPRYKVAKRGQDVALRCDPISGHVSLFWYQQALGQGPEFLTYFQNEAQLDKSGLPSDRFFAERPEGSVSTLKIQRTQQEDSAVYLCASSFAGGYTEAFFGQGTRLTVV.